The 28 T cell receptor beta chains presented below share a single source sample, sequenced in a study of blood T cell repertoires in COVID-19. This table comes from immunoSEQ multiplex PCR, and its TCRdb copy is limited to in-frame clones, with some not included. The table has around 70,000 clones, more than 70% seen once. Sequencing was performed on peripheral blood. These receptors came from a man aged 45 to 65 with COVID-19, enrolled during active disease.

This chain connects TRBV3-1 (or the pseudogene TRBV3-2) to TRBJ1-4, with D unresolved. Per the germline V gene, CDR1 is LGHDT and CDR2 is YNNKEL (reference sequence). Between the trimmed V and J ends, which lost 4 bases and 6 bases, there was a span of 9 bases. This CDR3 is 13 amino acids long. DNA for the CDR3: TGTGCCAGCAGCCTGCGGTCGGATGAAAAACTGTTTTTT. Its protein product is CASSLRSDEKLFF.

This clone was counted only a few times. V is TRBV4-3 and J is TRBJ1-6, with a possible D match to TRBD1 (6 bases). The CDR3 runs to 12 residues. Germline V CDR1 and CDR2: LGHNA, YSLEER. The V end lost 0 bases, the J end lost 16 bases, and 10 bases lay between the germline ends. The CDR3, as DNA: TGCGCCAGCAGCCAAGATGGGAGGGGGCTCCACTTT. Translation: CASSQDGRGLHF.

The chain links TRBV29-1 to TRBJ1-2; D uncertain. The germline V gene encodes CDR1 SQVTM and CDR2 ANQGSEA. Trimming took 8 bases from V and 0 from J, leaving 22 bases between them. The CDR3 consists of 16 residues. The CDR3 loop reads CSPFFVADNSNYGYTF. CDR3 nucleotides: TGCAGCCCGTTTTTTGTCGCGGATAACTCTAACTATGGCTACACCTTC.

This chain uses TRBV29-1 with TRBJ2-1; tentative D call: TRBD2 (5 bases). V lost 7 bases, J lost 8 bases, and 12 bases lay in between. CDR1 and CDR2 (germline): SQVTM, ANQGSEA. The CDR3 loop spans 11 amino acids. CDR3 amino acids: CSGITSDEQFF. CDR3 in DNA: TGCAGCGGTATTACTAGTGATGAGCAGTTCTTC.

This chain joins TRBV28 and TRBJ2-5, with 7 positions matching TRBD1. This CDR3 region has 13 residues. Germline CDR1 MDHEN, CDR2 SYDVKM. The junction had 6 bases not matched to a gene; V was cut back by 6 bases and J by 5 bases. The CDR3 sequence: CASREGGEETQYF. For the CDR3, the DNA is TGTGCCAGCAGGGAAGGGGGCGAGGAGACCCAGTACTTC.

V and J are TRBV4-1 and TRBJ2-7; perhaps TRBD2 as D (6 bases). CDR3 size: 15 residues. The germline V gene has CDR1 MGHRA and CDR2 YSYEKL. Trimming left V 0 bases short and J 3 bases short, with 12 bases between. The CDR3 sequence is CASSQEASVNYEQYF. DNA for the CDR3: TGCGCCAGCAGCCAAGAGGCTAGCGTGAACTACGAGCAGTACTTC.

The V gene is TRBV5-6, the J gene TRBJ1-1; TRBD1 is a possible D gene (5 bases). Germline V lookup: CDR1 SGHDT, CDR2 YYEEEE. CDR3 size: 15 residues. The V gene lost 3 bases and the J gene lost 1 base, with 13 bases spanning the gap. The CDR3 nucleotides are TGTGCCAGCAGCTCAGGGATTCTAAGGAACACTGAAGCTTTCTTT. This encodes CASSSGILRNTEAFF. Combining the CDR3 with reference TRBV5-6 and TRBJ1-1 gives the whole variable domain DAGVTQSPTHLIKTRGQQVTLRCSPKSGHDTVSWYQQALGQGPQFIFQYYEEEERQRGNFPDRFSGHQFPNYSSELNVNALLLGDSALYLCASSSGILRNTEAFFGQGTRLTVV.

Only a few counts were recorded for this clone. This sequence joins TRBV18 and TRBJ1-6; 9 nucleotides agree with TRBD1. The CDR3 totals 15 residues. V shed 3 bases and J 3 bases; nucleotides not matched to a gene: 0. From germline, CDR1 is KGHSH and CDR2 LQKENI. Here the CDR3 DNA reads TGTGCCAGCTCACCGGGACAGGGCTATAATTCACCCCTCCACTTT. Protein sequence: CASSPGQGYNSPLHF.

This clone occurred a few times. The chain combines TRBV2 with TRBJ1-3; D remains unclear. With 10 bases removed from V and 3 bases from J, the gap between germline ends came to 7 bases. Germline assignment: CDR1 SNHLY and CDR2 FYNNEI. CDR3 size: 11 residues. The CDR3: CATGIGNTIYF. CDR3 sequence (DNA): TGTGCCACCGGGATTGGAAACACCATATATTTT.

The J gene is TRBJ2-4, the V gene TRBV28; maybe TRBD2 (5 bases). Germline V gives CDR1 MDHEN, CDR2 SYDVKM. This CDR3 region has 15 residues. V shed 6 bases and J shed 0 bases, with 12 bases lying between them. In DNA form, the CDR3 reads TGTGCCAGCAGCTCCTCCGGACTAGCCAAAAACATTCAGTACTTC. Its translation is CASSSSGLAKNIQYF.

This chain joins TRBV28 and TRBJ1-2; D remains unclear. The CDR3 is made up of 13 amino acids. Trimming removed 6 bases at V and 3 bases at J, with 11 bases between. Germline V gene data show CDR1 as MDHEN and CDR2 as SYDVKM. CDR3 in amino acids: CASRPGRDYGYTF. CDR3 coding DNA: TGTGCCAGCAGGCCGGGTCGAGACTATGGCTACACCTTC.

This clone was seen more than once but under ten times. The chain uses TRBV28 and TRBJ2-1; 8 bases match TRBD2. CDR1 MDHEN and CDR2 SYDVKM come from the germline V gene. CDR3 length equals 12 residues. V shed 5 bases and J 8 bases; nucleotides not matched to a gene: 2. CDR3 amino acids: CASSVAGYEQFF. CDR3 DNA sequence: TGTGCCAGCAGTGTAGCGGGATATGAGCAGTTCTTC. The complete variable domain, with remaining parts taken from reference TRBV28 and TRBJ2-1, reads DVKVTQSSRYLVKRTGEKVFLECVQDMDHENMFWYRQDPGLGLRLIYFSYDVKMKEKGDIPEGYSVSREKKERFSLILESASTNQTSMYLCASSVAGYEQFFGPGTRLTVL.

This sequence joins TRBV18 and TRBJ2-3; TRBD2 matches 12 bases. Germline V gene data show CDR1 as KGHSH and CDR2 as LQKENI. The CDR3 loop spans 17 amino acids. J lost 0 bases, V lost 5 bases, and 6 bases had no gene match. The CDR3 is CASSSRTSGTSTDTQYF. CDR3 coding DNA: TGTGCCAGCTCATCGCGGACTAGCGGGACTAGCACAGATACGCAGTATTTT.

This clone was detected only a few times. The same CDR3 can be traced to other DNA sequences in this sample. The chain has TRBV4-1 and TRBJ1-1, with D possibly being TRBD1 (6 bases). V was trimmed by 8 bases and J by 1 base, leaving 14 bases between them. This CDR3 spans 14 amino acids. Germline values: CDR1 MGHRA, CDR2 YSYEKL. CDR3 nucleotide sequence: TGCGCCAGCTCTGGGCGGACAGCGAACACTGAAGCTTTCTTT. Translated, it gives CASSGRTANTEAFF.

V usage is TRBV25-1 and J usage is TRBJ1-6; D gene unclear. Trimming took off 3 bases at V and 0 bases at J, with 12 bases between the two ends. This CDR3 has 17 amino acids. Germline V gives CDR1 MGHDK, CDR2 SYGVNS. CDR3 sequence: CASSDNTVSSYNSPLHF. The CDR3 bases are TGTGCCAGCAGTGACAATACAGTTTCCTCCTATAATTCACCCCTCCACTTT.

This chain connects TRBV18 to TRBJ1-5, with D perhaps TRBD1 (6 bases). Trimming cost V 3 bases and J 0 bases, with 9 bases left between them. The CDR3 runs to 15 residues. Germline V lookup: CDR1 KGHSH, CDR2 LQKENI. This chain's CDR3 is CASSPQGSSNQPQHF. The CDR3 DNA sequence: TGTGCCAGCTCACCCCAGGGGTCTAGCAATCAGCCCCAGCATTTT.

The chain uses TRBV28 and TRBJ2-1; a weak D match, TRBD2 (5 bases). The CDR3 consists of 12 residues. CDR1 and CDR2 (germline): MDHEN, SYDVKM. V lost 8 bases, J lost 9 bases, and 14 bases lay in between. Here the CDR3 DNA reads TGTGCCAGCCCTAACGCCCGGGGTGAGCAGTTCTTC. Its protein is CASPNARGEQFF. Full variable domain (outside the CDR3, taken from reference TRBV28 and TRBJ2-1): DVKVTQSSRYLVKRTGEKVFLECVQDMDHENMFWYRQDPGLGLRLIYFSYDVKMKEKGDIPEGYSVSREKKERFSLILESASTNQTSMYLCASPNARGEQFFGPGTRLTVL.

In its sample, this clone ranks as large. This chain links TRBV6-5 with TRBJ1-1, with D unresolved. This CDR3 spans 13 amino acids. Germline V gene data show CDR1 as MNHEY and CDR2 as SVGAGI. V shed 5 bases and J shed 1 base, with 8 bases lying between them. CDR3 nucleotides: TGTGCCAGCAGTCAACAGCCGAACACTGAAGCTTTCTTT. Translating gives CASSQQPNTEAFF.

The genes are TRBV19 and TRBJ2-1; 8 nucleotides line up with TRBD2. The germline V gene encodes CDR1 LNHDA and CDR2 SQIVND (reference sequence). V gave up 3 bases and J gave up 8 bases; unmatched junction bases: 9. CDR3 size: 15 residues. This chain's CDR3 is CASSIREGPGDEQFF. The CDR3 DNA follows: TGTGCCAGTAGTATTCGGGAGGGCCCTGGGGATGAGCAGTTCTTC.

CDR3 region: CASRGTSGSLSKSYNEQFF. The CDR3 bases are TGTGCCAGCAGAGGGACTAGCGGGAGTTTATCTAAGTCCTACAATGAGCAGTTCTTC. The V gene is TRBV2, the J gene TRBJ2-1; TRBD2 matches 14 bases. Germline V gives CDR1 SNHLY, CDR2 FYNNEI. After removal of 6 bases from V and 1 base from J, the junction contained 11 bases not matched to a gene. CDR3 size: 19 residues.

The chain combines TRBV4-2 with TRBJ2-7; D is perhaps TRBD1 (6 bases). The CDR3 is made up of 16 amino acids. In germline, CDR1 is LGHNA, CDR2 YNFKEQ. With 4 bases removed from V and 2 bases from J, the gap between germline ends came to 18 bases. CDR3 loop: CASSPSSGTPTYEQYF. DNA of the CDR3: TGTGCCAGCAGCCCATCCTCCGGGACACCTACCTACGAGCAGTACTTC.

The V and J genes are TRBV7-6 and TRBJ2-7, with 8 nucleotides matching TRBD2. The V gene's germline CDR1 is SGHVS and CDR2 FNYEAQ. The V gene end was trimmed by 4 bases and the J gene end by 0 bases; junction bases not matched to a gene: 14. This CDR3 is 18 amino acids long. The CDR3 DNA reads as TGTGCCAGCAGCTCAAGTATGGCGGGAGGACAGAGCTCCTACGAGCAGTACTTC. Translation: CASSSSMAGGQSSYEQYF.

The rearrangement joins TRBV7-6 to TRBJ1-1; 9 nucleotides align to TRBD1. Germline loops: CDR1 SGHVS, CDR2 FNYEAQ. J was trimmed by 4 bases and V by 1 base; bases with no gene match: 10. CDR3 size: 17 residues. CDR3 nucleotides: TGTGCCAGCAGCTTAGGTCCCGGGACAGGGTTGAGCACTGAAGCTTTCTTT. Protein: CASSLGPGTGLSTEAFF.

This clone was counted only a few times. The chain joins TRBV3-1 (or the pseudogene TRBV3-2) to TRBJ1-1; D remains unclear. Deletions cut 1 base from V and 4 bases from J, with 10 bases between. The CDR3 spans 14 residues. The germline V gene has CDR1 LGHDT and CDR2 YNNKEL (reference sequence). The DNA of the CDR3 is TGTGCCAGCAGCCAAGCGGTTGCAGGCACTGAAGCTTTCTTT. This sequence encodes CASSQAVAGTEAFF.

This clone has only a few counts. The chain is built from TRBV7-9 and TRBJ2-1; 12 nucleotides match TRBD2. This CDR3 has 15 residues. V was clipped by 0 bases and J by 10 bases; unmatched bases: 4. The germline gives CDR1 SEHNR, CDR2 FQNEAQ (reference sequence). The CDR3 reads CASSLALAGGQEQFF. The CDR3, as DNA: TGTGCCAGCAGCTTAGCGCTAGCGGGAGGGCAGGAGCAGTTCTTC.

V is TRBV28 and J is TRBJ1-6, with 9 bases fitting TRBD1. V shed 4 bases, J shed 3 bases, and the junction held 4 bases outside the gene matches. The CDR3 runs to 16 residues. Germline V CDR1 and CDR2: MDHEN, SYDVKM. The CDR3 protein is CASSSGTGNYNSPLHF. In DNA, the CDR3 is TGTGCCAGCAGTTCCGGGACAGGGAACTATAATTCACCCCTCCACTTT. The variable domain in full, completed from reference TRBV28 and TRBJ1-6, reads DVKVTQSSRYLVKRTGEKVFLECVQDMDHENMFWYRQDPGLGLRLIYFSYDVKMKEKGDIPEGYSVSREKKERFSLILESASTNQTSMYLCASSSGTGNYNSPLHFGNGTRLTVT.

This chain uses TRBV6-5 with TRBJ2-3; weak D call: TRBD2 (5 bases). The CDR3 is made up of 14 amino acids. Per the germline V gene, CDR1 is MNHEY and CDR2 is SVGAGI. The germline V and J ends were trimmed by 6 bases and 1 base, with 11 bases remaining between them. The CDR3 sequence: CASSPPEGTDTQYF. The CDR3 nucleotides read TGTGCCAGCAGCCCCCCGGAGGGCACAGATACGCAGTATTTT.

A single count supports this clone. The V gene is TRBV5-4, the J gene TRBJ1-1, with 8 bases identical to TRBD1. This CDR3 comprises 14 residues. Trimming removed 5 bases from V and 1 base from J; junction bases left unmatched: 4. Germline V gene lookup returns CDR1 SGHNT and CDR2 YYREEE (reference sequence). The CDR3, as DNA: TGTGCCAGCAGAGGGACAGGTCGGAACACTGAAGCTTTCTTT. It encodes CASRGTGRNTEAFF.